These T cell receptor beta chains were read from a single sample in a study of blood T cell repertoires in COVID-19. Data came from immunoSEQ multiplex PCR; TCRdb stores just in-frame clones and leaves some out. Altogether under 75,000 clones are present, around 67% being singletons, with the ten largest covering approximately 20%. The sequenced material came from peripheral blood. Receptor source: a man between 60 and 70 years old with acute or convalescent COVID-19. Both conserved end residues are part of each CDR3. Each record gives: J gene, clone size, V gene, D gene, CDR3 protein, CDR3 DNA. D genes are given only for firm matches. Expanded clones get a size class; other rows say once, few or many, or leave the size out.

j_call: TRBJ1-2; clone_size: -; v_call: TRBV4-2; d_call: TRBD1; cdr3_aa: CASSQPQQGDYGYTF; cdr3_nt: TGTGCCAGCAGCCAACCCCAACAGGGGGACTATGGCTACACCTTC
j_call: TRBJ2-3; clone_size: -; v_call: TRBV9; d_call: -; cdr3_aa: CASGTLTDTQYF; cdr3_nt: TGTGCCAGCGGGACACTCACAGATACGCAGTATTTT
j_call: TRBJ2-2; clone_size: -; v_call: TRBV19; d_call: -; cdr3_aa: CASRRTDTGELFF; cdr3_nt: TGTGCCAGTAGGCGGACAGACACCGGGGAGCTGTTTTTT
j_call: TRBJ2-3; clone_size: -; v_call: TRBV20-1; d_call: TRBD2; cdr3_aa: CSASWIERASGSTDTQYF; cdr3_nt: TGCAGTGCTAGTTGGATAGAACGGGCTAGCGGGAGCACAGATACGCAGTATTTT
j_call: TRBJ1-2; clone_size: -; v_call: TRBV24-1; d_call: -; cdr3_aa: CATSDSAGRLGYTF; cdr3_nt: TGTGCCACCAGTGATTCAGCAGGTCGCCTAGGCTACACCTTC
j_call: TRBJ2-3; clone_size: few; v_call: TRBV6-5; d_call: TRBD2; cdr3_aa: CASRTSGGIDTQYF; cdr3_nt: TGTGCCAGCAGAACTAGCGGGGGAATAGATACGCAGTATTTT
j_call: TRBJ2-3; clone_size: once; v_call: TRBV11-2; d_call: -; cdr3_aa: CASKGAGGSTDTQYF; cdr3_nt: TGTGCCAGCAAAGGGGCAGGGGGGAGCACAGATACGCAGTATTTT
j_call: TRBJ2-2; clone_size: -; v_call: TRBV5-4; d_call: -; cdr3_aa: CASSLDGGRNTGELFF; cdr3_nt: TGTGCCAGCAGCTTGGATGGGGGCCGAAACACCGGGGAGCTGTTTTTT
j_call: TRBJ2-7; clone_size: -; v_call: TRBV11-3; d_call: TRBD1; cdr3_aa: CASSPRRDREVQYF; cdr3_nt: TGTGCCAGCAGCCCACGCCGGGACAGGGAGGTGCAGTACTTC
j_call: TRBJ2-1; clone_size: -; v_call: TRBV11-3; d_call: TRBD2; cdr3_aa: CASSQLAGVEQFF; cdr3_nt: TGTGCCAGCAGCCAACTAGCGGGGGTTGAGCAGTTCTTC
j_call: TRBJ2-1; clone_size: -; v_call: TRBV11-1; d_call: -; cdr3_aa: CASSSGRYNEQFF; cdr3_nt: TGTGCCAGCAGCTCCGGGAGATACAATGAGCAGTTCTTC
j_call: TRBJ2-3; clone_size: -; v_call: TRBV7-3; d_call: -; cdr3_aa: CASSPETGFTDTQYF; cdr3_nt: TGTGCCAGCAGCCCGGAAACGGGATTCACAGATACGCAGTATTTT
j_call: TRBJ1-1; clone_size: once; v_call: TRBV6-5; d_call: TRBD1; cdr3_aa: CASGGPGQVRTEAFF; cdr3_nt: TGTGCCAGCGGGGGACCCGGACAGGTGAGGACTGAAGCTTTCTTT
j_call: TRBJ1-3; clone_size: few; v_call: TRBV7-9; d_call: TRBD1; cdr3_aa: CASSPTGGTGNTIYF; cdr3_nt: TGTGCCAGCAGCCCCACAGGGGGCACTGGAAACACCATATATTTT
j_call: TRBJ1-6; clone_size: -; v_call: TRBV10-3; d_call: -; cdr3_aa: CAISDLSSNSPLHF; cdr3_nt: TGTGCCATCAGTGACCTCTCTTCTAACTCACCCCTCCACTTT
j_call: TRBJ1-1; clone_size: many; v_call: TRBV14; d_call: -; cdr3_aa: CASSPRGKNTEAFF; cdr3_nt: TGTGCCAGCAGCCCCCGAGGGAAGAACACTGAAGCTTTCTTT
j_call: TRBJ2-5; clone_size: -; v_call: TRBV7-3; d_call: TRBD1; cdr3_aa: CASSSSDRASETQYF; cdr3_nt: TGTGCCAGCAGCTCCTCCGACAGGGCTTCGGAGACCCAGTACTTC
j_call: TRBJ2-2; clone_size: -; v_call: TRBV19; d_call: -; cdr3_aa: CASSGEGEVTGELFF; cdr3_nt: TGTGCCAGTAGTGGGGAGGGGGAGGTGACCGGGGAGCTGTTTTTT
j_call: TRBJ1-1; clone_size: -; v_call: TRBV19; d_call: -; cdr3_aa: CASRDGFTRGGTEAFF; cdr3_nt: TGTGCCAGTAGAGATGGGTTTACCCGGGGGGGCACTGAAGCTTTCTTT
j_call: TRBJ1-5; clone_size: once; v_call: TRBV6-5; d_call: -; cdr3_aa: CAISRGQPQHF; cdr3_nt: TGTGCCATATCCCGGGGTCAGCCCCAGCATTTT
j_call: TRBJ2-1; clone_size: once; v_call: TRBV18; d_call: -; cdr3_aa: CASSPSLSYNEQFF; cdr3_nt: TGTGCCAGCTCACCATCACTATCTTACAATGAGCAGTTCTTC
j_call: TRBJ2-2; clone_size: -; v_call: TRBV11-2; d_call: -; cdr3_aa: CASSLFGTHGTTGELFF; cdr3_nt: TGTGCCAGCAGCTTATTCGGGACACATGGTACCACCGGGGAGCTGTTTTTT
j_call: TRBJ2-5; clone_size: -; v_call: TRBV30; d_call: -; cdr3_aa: CAWNKQNQETQYF; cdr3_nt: TGTGCCTGGAACAAACAGAACCAAGAGACCCAGTACTTC
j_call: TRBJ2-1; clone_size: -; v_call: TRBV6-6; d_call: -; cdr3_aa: CASSYERNNEQFF; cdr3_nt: TGTGCCAGCAGTTACGAGAGAAACAATGAGCAGTTCTTC
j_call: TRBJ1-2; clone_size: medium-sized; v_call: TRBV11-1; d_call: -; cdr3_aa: CASSRGLDYGYTF; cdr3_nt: TGTGCCAGCAGCAGGGGTCTGGACTATGGCTACACCTTC
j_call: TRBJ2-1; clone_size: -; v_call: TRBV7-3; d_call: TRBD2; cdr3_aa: CASSRLAGGHEQFF; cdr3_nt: TGTGCCAGCAGCCGACTAGCGGGAGGGCATGAGCAGTTCTTC